This TCR beta chain was identified during a study of blood T cell repertoires in COVID-19. In the study overall: Both acute and convalescent COVID-19 samples were obtained from the United States, Italy and Spain. In each case, the material was cDNA or gDNA derived from T cells, B-cell-depleted T cells, or PBMCs.

This clone was picked up one time. Germline CDR1 reads ENHRY; CDR2 reads SYGVKD. Unmatched junction bases numbered 10, after V lost 7 bases and J lost 4 bases. The CDR3 totals 15 residues. Libraries were prepared by immunoSEQ multiplex PCR; TCRdb keeps only in-frame clonotypes and omits some of them. The data hold 120,000 to 150,000 clones, with roughly 90% observed a single time. Everyone who took part was roughly 18 to 95 years old, and they came from about 25 US areas. Donors were grouped by their self-reported clinical history. The receptor comes from a woman in her 30s with acute COVID-19. The V gene is TRBV10-3, the J gene TRBJ1-2, with 9 bases that match TRBD1. Input material: PBMCs or T cells enriched from blood (not recorded which). Written as DNA, the CDR3 is TGTGCCATCACCCCTGGGACAGGGCCCGCCTATGGCTACACCTTC. Translated: CAITPGTGPAYGYTF.